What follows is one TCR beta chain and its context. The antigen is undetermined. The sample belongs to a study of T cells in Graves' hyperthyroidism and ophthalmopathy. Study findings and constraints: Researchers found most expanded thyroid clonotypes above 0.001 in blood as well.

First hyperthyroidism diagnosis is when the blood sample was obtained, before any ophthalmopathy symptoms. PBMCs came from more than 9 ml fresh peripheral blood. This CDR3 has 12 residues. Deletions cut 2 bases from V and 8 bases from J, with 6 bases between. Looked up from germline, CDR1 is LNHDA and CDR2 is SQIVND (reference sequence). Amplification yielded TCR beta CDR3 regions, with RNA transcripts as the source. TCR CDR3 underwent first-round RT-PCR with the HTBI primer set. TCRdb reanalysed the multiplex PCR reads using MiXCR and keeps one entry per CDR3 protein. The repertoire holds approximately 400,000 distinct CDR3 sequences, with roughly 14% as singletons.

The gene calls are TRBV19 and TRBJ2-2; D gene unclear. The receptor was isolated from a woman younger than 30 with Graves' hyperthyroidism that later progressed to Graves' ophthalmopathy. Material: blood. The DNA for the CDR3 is TGTGCCAGTAGTATATTCAGTGGGGAGCTGTTTTTT. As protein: CASSIFSGELFF.